The 2 T cell receptor beta chains listed next were all sequenced from one sample in a study of early T cells in non-severe SARS-CoV-2 infection. TCRdb redid the calling of the 5' RACE reads with MiXCR, one entry per CDR3 protein. The sample has 55,000 to 85,000 distinct CDR3 sequences, about a tenth seen once. The material was whole blood, obtained at baseline. These receptors originate from an adult who was a healthcare worker with PCR-confirmed SARS-CoV-2 infection or an uninfected control (not recorded which).

This clonotype was seen at least ten times. This chain links TRBV3-1 with TRBJ2-2, with TRBD2 matching 12 bases. From germline, CDR1 is LGHDT and CDR2 YNNKEL (reference sequence). Trimming removed 4 bases from V and 3 bases from J; junction bases left unmatched: 9. The CDR3 length is 18 residues. CDR3 sequence (DNA): TGTGCCAGCAGCCCCCCCAGACTAGCGGGAGAATACACCGGGGAGCTGTTTTTT. It codes for CASSPPRLAGEYTGELFF.

V is TRBV6-6 and J is TRBJ1-1, with 9 positions matching TRBD1. The CDR3 contains 16 residues. Germline V gene lookup returns CDR1 MNHNY and CDR2 SVGAGI (reference sequence). V was pared by 4 bases and J by 1 base, with 7 bases of the junction left unmatched. The CDR3 loop is CASSSRAGQGNTEAFF. The CDR3 region has the DNA TGTGCCAGCAGTTCCCGGGCGGGACAGGGGAACACTGAAGCTTTCTTT.